The sample holds a few counts of the clone carrying this TCR beta chain. Its antigen is not identified. The record originates from a study of T cells in Graves' hyperthyroidism and ophthalmopathy. Study background: Specimen type is peripheral blood, collected at initial diagnosis prior to any treatment. Study observations and caveats: Most thyroid clonotypes with frequency above 0.001 were detected in blood.

Active moderate-to-severe ophthalmopathy, Clinical Activity Score at least 3, NOSPECS at least 4, under 3 months' duration. Patients were excluded because of uncontrolled infection, other autoimmune disease, pregnancy or lactation. This CDR3 is built from 11 residues. Germline V gene data show CDR1 as SGHDT and CDR2 as YYEEEE. With 7 bases removed from V and 5 bases from J, the gap between germline ends came to 7 bases. Amplified TCR beta CDR3 regions came from RNA transcripts. HTBI primers were the set used in a first-round RT-PCR of the TCR CDR3. TCRdb passed the multiplex PCR reads through MiXCR, listing each CDR3 protein once. The sample holds hundreds of thousands of distinct CDR3 sequences, 14% to 15% seen once.

The receptor was isolated from a man aged 18 to 30 with Graves' ophthalmopathy. What was sequenced was blood. V is TRBV5-6 and J is TRBJ2-1; no firm D call. The CDR3 coding sequence is TGTGCCAGCGTCCGCAACAATGAGCAGTTCTTC. Its translation: CASVRNNEQFF.